This TCR beta chain was retrieved from a study of blood T cell repertoires in COVID-19. Overall study: Samples representing acute and convalescent COVID-19 were sourced from the United States, Italy and Spain. PBMCs, B-cell-depleted T cells, or T cells provided the cDNA or gDNA that made up the material.

In the authors' methods: Nucleated cell number was recorded as an estimate derived from reference gene primer amplification. The assay was immunoSEQ multiplex PCR, and TCRdb's table has in-frame clones only and misses some. V, J and clone size are those of that table, while D and trimming were read from the DNA. The sample consists of about 70,000 clones, 60% to 80% of them appearing once. The specimen was peripheral blood. This sequence originates from a human donor in a cohort sampled during active COVID-19.

CDR3 sequence (DNA): TGTGCCAGCAGCCCTCCCCTACAGGGGACGGCGGGAAACACCATATATTTT. This codes for CASSPPLQGTAGNTIYF. The chain carries TRBV9 and TRBJ1-3, with 7 bases identical to TRBD1. The CDR3 totals 17 residues. Trimming removed 4 bases from V and 4 bases from J; junction bases left unmatched: 14. Looked up from germline, CDR1 is SGDLS and CDR2 is YYNGEE.